These T cell receptor beta chains were read from a single sample in a study of blood T cell repertoires in COVID-19. Measured with immunoSEQ multiplex PCR; TCRdb has only the in-frame clones, and not every one. The sample gives about 36,000 clones, just under 75% of which show up once; under 12% is in the top ten. The sample taken for sequencing was peripheral blood. These TCRs come from a man aged 65 to 79 with COVID-19, enrolled during active disease. CDR3s include the opening cysteine and the closing phenylalanine or tryptophan. A D gene is named only where the DNA matches it firmly. Some rows have no size entry. The others give once, few or many, or a class for an expanded clone.

d_call clone_size j_call cdr3_length v_call cdr3_aa cdr3_nt
. few TRBJ1-2 15 TRBV4-1 CASSQEQGSGLGYTF TGCGCCAGCAGCCAGGAGCAAGGCTCGGGATTGGGCTACACCTTC
. . TRBJ2-2 14 TRBV2 CASSDTRGFGELFF TGTGCCAGCAGTGATACAAGGGGTTTTGGGGAGCTGTTTTTT
. . TRBJ2-1 15 TRBV15 CATSRGAGKHNEQFF TGTGCCACCAGTCGGGGTGCGGGTAAGCACAATGAGCAGTTCTTC
. . TRBJ2-7 14 TRBV27 CASSLYGSSYEQYF TGTGCCAGCAGTTTATACGGGAGCTCCTACGAGCAGTACTTC
. . TRBJ1-1 11 TRBV19 CASSPGGSPFF TGTGCCAGTAGCCCCGGAGGGTCCCCTTTCTTT
TRBD2 . TRBJ2-1 17 TRBV7-9 CASSISLPGGSYNEQFF TGTGCCAGCAGCATATCTCTTCCGGGAGGATCCTACAATGAGCAGTTCTTC
. . TRBJ1-1 14 TRBV3-1/TRBV3-2 CASSQSHGNTEAFF TGTGCCAGCAGCCAATCGCACGGGAACACTGAAGCTTTCTTT
TRBD1 . TRBJ1-5 15 TRBV5-1 CASSADDRAEGPQHF TGCGCCAGCAGCGCAGACGACAGGGCGGAAGGGCCCCAGCATTTT
. . TRBJ1-6 16 TRBV19 CASSSRGEGYNSPLHF TGTGCCAGTAGTTCCAGGGGAGAGGGGTATAATTCACCCCTCCACTTT
. few TRBJ1-6 13 TRBV14 CASSQTTVSRLHF TGTGCCAGCAGCCAGACGACAGTGTCTCGCCTCCACTTT
. few TRBJ2-6 14 TRBV30 CAWSGDSGANVLTF TGTGCCTGGAGCGGAGATTCTGGGGCCAACGTCCTGACTTTC